Described below is a single T cell receptor (beta chain) sequence and its context. Its antigen is not known. Method: immunoSEQ multiplex PCR; TCRdb's copy keeps in-frame clones and lacks some. This table holds approximately 9,300 clones, roughly 77% found once. This sample is drawn from a study of immune evolution from preneoplasia to lung adenocarcinoma. Study observations and caveats: Highest clonality occurred in KRAS-mutant, not EGFR-mutant or double wild-type, nodules.

The source is a donor aged 70 or over with lung adenocarcinoma. Sequences were obtained from FFPE minimally invasive lung adenocarcinoma tissue.

The CDR3 sequence is CASIKPGANVLTF. For the CDR3, the DNA is TGTGCCAGCATCAAACCTGGGGCCAACGTCCTGACTTTC. The V gene is TRBV5-8, the J gene TRBJ2-6; no definite D call. Germline loops: CDR1 SGHTS, CDR2 YDEGEE. The CDR3 contains 13 residues. V was pared by 6 bases and J by 2 bases, with 6 bases between.